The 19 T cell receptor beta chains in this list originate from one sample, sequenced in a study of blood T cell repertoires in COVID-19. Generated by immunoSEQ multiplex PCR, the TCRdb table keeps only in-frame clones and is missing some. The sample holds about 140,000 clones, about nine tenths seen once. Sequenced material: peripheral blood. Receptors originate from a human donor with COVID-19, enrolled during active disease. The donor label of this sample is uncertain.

The CDR3 loop reads CASSIGGANVLTF. The CDR3 DNA is TGTGCCAGTAGTATCGGGGGGGCCAACGTCCTGACTTTC. This chain links TRBV19 with TRBJ2-6; D gene ambiguous. V lost 3 bases, J lost 4 bases, and 4 bases lay in between. This CDR3 is built from 13 residues. Per germline, CDR1 LNHDA and CDR2 SQIVND (reference sequence).

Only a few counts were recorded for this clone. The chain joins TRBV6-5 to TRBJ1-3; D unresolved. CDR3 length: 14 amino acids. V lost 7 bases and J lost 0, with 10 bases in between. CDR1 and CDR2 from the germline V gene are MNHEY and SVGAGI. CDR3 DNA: TGTGCCAGCAATGCAGGTTCCTCTGGAAACACCATATATTTT. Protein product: CASNAGSSGNTIYF.

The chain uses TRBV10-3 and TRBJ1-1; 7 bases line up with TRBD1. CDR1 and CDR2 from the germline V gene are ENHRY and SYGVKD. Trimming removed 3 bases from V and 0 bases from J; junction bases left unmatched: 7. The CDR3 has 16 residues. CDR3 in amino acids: CAISERGPGLNTEAFF. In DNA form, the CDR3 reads TGTGCCATCAGTGAAAGGGGGCCCGGCTTGAACACTGAAGCTTTCTTT.

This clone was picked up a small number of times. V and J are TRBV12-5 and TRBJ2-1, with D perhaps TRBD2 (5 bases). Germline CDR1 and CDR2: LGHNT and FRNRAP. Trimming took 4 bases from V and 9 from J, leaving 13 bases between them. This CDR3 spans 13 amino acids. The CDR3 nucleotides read TGTGCTAGTGGTTCCGCGGGTGAGGGTGAGCAGTTCTTC. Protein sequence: CASGSAGEGEQFF.

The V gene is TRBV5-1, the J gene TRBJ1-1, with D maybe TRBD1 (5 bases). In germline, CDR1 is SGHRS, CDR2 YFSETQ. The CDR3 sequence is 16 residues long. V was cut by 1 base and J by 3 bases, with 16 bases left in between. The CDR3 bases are TGCGCCAGCAGCTTGATCGGGGGAGGCGGGGACACTGAAGCTTTCTTT. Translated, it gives CASSLIGGGGDTEAFF.

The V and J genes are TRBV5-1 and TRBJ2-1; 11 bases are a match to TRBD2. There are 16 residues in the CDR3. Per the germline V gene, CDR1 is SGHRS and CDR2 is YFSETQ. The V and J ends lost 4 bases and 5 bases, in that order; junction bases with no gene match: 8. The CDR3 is CASSASTSGGHNEQFF. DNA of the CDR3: TGCGCCAGCAGCGCGAGCACTAGCGGGGGCCACAATGAGCAGTTCTTC.

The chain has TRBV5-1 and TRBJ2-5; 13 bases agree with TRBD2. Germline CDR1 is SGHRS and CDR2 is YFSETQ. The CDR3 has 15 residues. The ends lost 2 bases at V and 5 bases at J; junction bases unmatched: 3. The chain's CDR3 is CASSFGLAGAETQYF. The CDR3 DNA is TGCGCCAGCAGCTTTGGACTAGCGGGAGCGGAGACCCAGTACTTC.

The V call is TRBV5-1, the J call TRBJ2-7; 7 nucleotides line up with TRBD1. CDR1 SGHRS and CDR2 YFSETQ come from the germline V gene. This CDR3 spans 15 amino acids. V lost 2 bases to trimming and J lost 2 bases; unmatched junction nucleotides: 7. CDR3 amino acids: CASSLETGLPYEQYF. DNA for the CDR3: TGCGCCAGCAGCTTAGAGACAGGGCTTCCCTACGAGCAGTACTTC.

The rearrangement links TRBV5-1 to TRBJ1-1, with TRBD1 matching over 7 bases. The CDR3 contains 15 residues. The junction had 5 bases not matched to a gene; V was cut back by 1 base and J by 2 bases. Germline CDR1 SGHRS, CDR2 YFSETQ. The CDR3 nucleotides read TGCGCCAGCAGCTTGCCACAGGGGACTAACACTGAAGCTTTCTTT. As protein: CASSLPQGTNTEAFF.

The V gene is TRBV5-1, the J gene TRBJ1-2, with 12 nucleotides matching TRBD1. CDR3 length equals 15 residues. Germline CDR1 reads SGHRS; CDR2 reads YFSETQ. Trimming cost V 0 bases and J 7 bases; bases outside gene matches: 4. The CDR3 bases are TGCGCCAGCAGCTTGGTCGGGACAGGGGGCCTTGGCTACACCTTC. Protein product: CASSLVGTGGLGYTF.

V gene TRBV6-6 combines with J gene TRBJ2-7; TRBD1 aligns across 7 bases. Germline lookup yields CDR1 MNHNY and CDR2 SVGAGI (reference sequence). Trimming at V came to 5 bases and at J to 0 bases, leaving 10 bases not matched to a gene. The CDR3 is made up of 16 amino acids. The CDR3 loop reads CASSRQGIESSYEQYF. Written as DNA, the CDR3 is TGTGCCAGCAGTCGACAGGGTATAGAAAGCTCCTACGAGCAGTACTTC.

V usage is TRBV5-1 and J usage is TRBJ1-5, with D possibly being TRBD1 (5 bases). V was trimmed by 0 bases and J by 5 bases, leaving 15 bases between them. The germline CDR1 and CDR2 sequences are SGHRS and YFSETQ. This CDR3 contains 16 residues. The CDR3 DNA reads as TGCGCCAGCAGCTTGGCCCGCGGGGGACGAGATCAGCCCCAGCATTTT. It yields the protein CASSLARGGRDQPQHF.

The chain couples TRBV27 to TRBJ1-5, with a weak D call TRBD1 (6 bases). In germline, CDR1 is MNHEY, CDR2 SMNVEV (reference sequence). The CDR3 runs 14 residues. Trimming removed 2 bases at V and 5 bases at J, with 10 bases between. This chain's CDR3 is CASSLGPGDQPQHF. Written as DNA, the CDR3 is TGTGCCAGCAGTTTAGGGCCAGGGGATCAGCCCCAGCATTTT.

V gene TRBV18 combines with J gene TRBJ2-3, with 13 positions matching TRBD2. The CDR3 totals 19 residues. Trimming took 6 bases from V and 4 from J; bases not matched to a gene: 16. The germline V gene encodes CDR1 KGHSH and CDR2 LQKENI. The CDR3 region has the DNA TGTGCCAGCTCTCGCGGCCTGAGACTAGCGGGAGGTTCCGCAGATACGCAGTATTTT. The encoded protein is CASSRGLRLAGGSADTQYF.

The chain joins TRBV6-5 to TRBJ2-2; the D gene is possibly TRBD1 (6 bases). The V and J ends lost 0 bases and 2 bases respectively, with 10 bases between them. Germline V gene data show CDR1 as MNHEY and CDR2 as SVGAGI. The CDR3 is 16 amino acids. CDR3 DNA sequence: TGTGCCAGCAGTTACTCGTGGGACATTAACACCGGGGAGCTGTTTTTT. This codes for CASSYSWDINTGELFF.

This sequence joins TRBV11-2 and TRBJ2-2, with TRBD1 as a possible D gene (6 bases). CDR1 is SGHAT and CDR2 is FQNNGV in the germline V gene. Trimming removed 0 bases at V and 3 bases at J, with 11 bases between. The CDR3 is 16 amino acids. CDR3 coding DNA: TGTGCCAGCAGCTTAGAATGGGGGCTCGACACCGGGGAGCTGTTTTTT. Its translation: CASSLEWGLDTGELFF.

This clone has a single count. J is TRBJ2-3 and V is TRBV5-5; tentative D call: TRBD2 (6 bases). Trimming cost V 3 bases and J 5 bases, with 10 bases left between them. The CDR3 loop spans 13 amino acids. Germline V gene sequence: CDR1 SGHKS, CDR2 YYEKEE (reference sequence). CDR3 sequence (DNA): TGTGCCAGCAGCTGGGACTTACAAGATACGCAGTATTTT. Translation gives CASSWDLQDTQYF. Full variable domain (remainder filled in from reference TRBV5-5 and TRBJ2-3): DAGVTQSPTHLIKTRGQQVTLRCSPISGHKSVSWYQQVLGQGPQFIFQYYEKEERGRGNFPDRFSARQFPNYSSELNVNALLLGDSALYLCASSWDLQDTQYFGPGTRLTVL.

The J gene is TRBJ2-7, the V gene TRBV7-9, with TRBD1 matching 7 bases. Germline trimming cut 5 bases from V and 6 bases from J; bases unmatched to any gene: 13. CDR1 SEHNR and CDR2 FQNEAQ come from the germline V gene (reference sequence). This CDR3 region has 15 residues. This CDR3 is CASSRLQGGPSEQYF. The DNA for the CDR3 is TGTGCCAGCAGCCGACTTCAAGGGGGCCCATCCGAGCAGTACTTC.

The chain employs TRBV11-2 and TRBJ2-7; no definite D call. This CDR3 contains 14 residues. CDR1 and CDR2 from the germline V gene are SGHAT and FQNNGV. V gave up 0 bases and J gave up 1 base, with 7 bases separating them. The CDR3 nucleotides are TGTGCCAGCAGCTTAGAAGCGATATCCTACGAGCAGTACTTC. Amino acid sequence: CASSLEAISYEQYF.